The 5 T cell receptor beta chains below come from one sample, sequenced in a study of shared clonotypes between healthy human individuals. Repertoires were generated with immunoSEQ multiplex PCR, while TCRdb's copy carries only in-frame clones and drops some. This table has 1 million to 1.2 million clones, 77% appearing once. Sequenced: memory CD4+ T cells from PBMCs. Stated subset: CD45RA-negative fraction. The source is a man between 18 and 29 years old in good health. Some clones in this sample may be carry-over from other donors' samples.

This clone occurred once. The chain is built from TRBV11-3 and TRBJ2-1, with D unresolved. V lost 5 bases and J 8 bases, leaving 22 bases between the germline ends. The CDR3 contains 16 residues. CDR1 and CDR2 from the germline V gene are SGHNT and YENEEA. The chain's CDR3 is CASSPSYTTAAHEQFF. CDR3 coding DNA: TGTGCCAGCAGCCCATCTTATACCACCGCCGCCCATGAGCAGTTCTTC.

The rearrangement uses TRBV9 and TRBJ1-4, with a tentative D call TRBD1 (6 bases). Germline V gives CDR1 SGDLS, CDR2 YYNGEE. The V end lost 3 bases, the J end lost 7 bases, and 16 bases lay between the germline ends. This CDR3 contains 15 residues. The CDR3 nucleotides are TGTGCCAGCAGCGGAGCGGGGGGCCGGTGTGAAAAACTGTTTTTT. Protein product: CASSGAGGRCEKLFF.

A word on this clone: The same CDR3 arises from other DNA sequences in this sample as well. This chain uses TRBV30 with TRBJ2-3; D is possibly TRBD2 (5 bases). The CDR3 consists of 12 residues. The V gene's germline CDR1 is GTSNPN and CDR2 SVGIG (reference sequence). V lost 0 bases to trimming and J lost 6 bases, with 7 bases between them. This CDR3 is CAWSVLGDTQYF. The DNA of the CDR3 is TGTGCCTGGAGTGTACTAGGGGATACGCAGTATTTT.

V and J are TRBV6-1 and TRBJ2-1; 7 positions match TRBD2. Germline V gives CDR1 MNHNS, CDR2 SASEGT. The CDR3 length is 17 residues. Trimming removed 0 bases from V and 9 bases from J; junction bases left unmatched: 14. The CDR3 sequence is CASSEAGLKPGVAEQFF. CDR3 sequence (DNA): TGTGCCAGCAGTGAAGCGGGACTAAAACCGGGCGTGGCTGAGCAGTTCTTC.

This clone occurred many times. The chain uses TRBV6-5 and TRBJ2-7; TRBD1 might be the D (6 bases). This CDR3 contains 13 residues. V lost 6 bases to trimming and J lost 6 bases, with 15 bases between them. The germline V gene has CDR1 MNHEY and CDR2 SVGAGI. CDR3 sequence reads: CASRQGPRVEQYF. The CDR3 DNA sequence: TGTGCCAGCAGGCAGGGGCCCCGGGTCGAGCAGTACTTC.